The 28 T cell receptor beta chains listed next were all sequenced from one sample in a study of blood T cell repertoires in COVID-19. Repertoires were generated with immunoSEQ multiplex PCR, while TCRdb's copy carries only in-frame clones and drops some. The table lists approximately 130,000 clones, 84% of them singletons. The source material was peripheral blood. Receptors were obtained from a human donor in a cohort sampled during active COVID-19.

V and J are TRBV19 and TRBJ2-1; 12 bases fit TRBD2. Germline loops: CDR1 LNHDA, CDR2 SQIVND (reference sequence). The J segment lost 6 bases and the V segment lost 5 bases, leaving 8 bases of the junction unmatched. CDR3 length: 16 residues. CDR3 sequence (DNA): TGTGCCAGTAGTGCCTCACTAGCGGGGGGTTTCAATGAGCAGTTCTTC. Amino acids: CASSASLAGGFNEQFF.

The chain recombines TRBV11-1 with TRBJ2-7; a weak D match, TRBD1 (6 bases). CDR3 length equals 14 residues. With 5 bases removed from V and 6 bases from J, the gap between germline ends came to 17 bases. Germline-derived CDR1 and CDR2 are SGHAT and FQDESV (reference sequence). CDR3 sequence reads: CASSRDRPTSEQYF. CDR3 bases: TGTGCCAGCAGCCGCGACAGGCCTACCTCCGAGCAGTACTTC.

V is TRBV28 and J is TRBJ2-1; tentative D call: TRBD2 (7 bases). CDR1 is MDHEN, CDR2 SYDVKM, per germline. This CDR3 has 12 residues. With 3 bases removed from V and 16 bases from J, the gap between germline ends came to 16 bases. This CDR3 reads CASSFGGGGRFF. CDR3 bases: TGTGCCAGCAGTTTTGGGGGGGGCGGTCGATTCTTC.

This clone has more than one count but fewer than ten. The gene calls are TRBV27 and TRBJ1-6; no firm D call. V shed 9 bases and J shed 8 bases, with 17 bases lying between them. Germline values: CDR1 MNHEY, CDR2 SMNVEV (reference sequence). The CDR3 is 14 residues long. CDR3: CASCQAVRDSPLHF. The CDR3 DNA reads TGTGCCAGTTGTCAAGCGGTTAGGGATTCACCCCTCCACTTT.

DNA of the CDR3: TGCGCCAGCAGCTTGCAGAACACGCAGTATTTT. Protein sequence: CASSLQNTQYF. The chain combines TRBV5-1 with TRBJ2-3, with D hard to call. The CDR3 is made up of 11 amino acids. V shed 1 base and J shed 9 bases, with 6 bases lying between them. Germline CDR1 reads SGHRS; CDR2 reads YFSETQ.

The rearrangement joins TRBV7-9 to TRBJ1-6; 8 nucleotides align to TRBD1. The CDR3 has 16 amino acids. CDR1 is SEHNR and CDR2 is FQNEAQ in the germline V gene (reference sequence). V dropped 1 base and J dropped 10; count of bases not matched to a gene: 9. The DNA of the CDR3 is TGTGCCAGCAGCTTAGAATCAGGGGGCAATGGATCACCCCTCCACTTT. Residues: CASSLESGGNGSPLHF.

The rearrangement uses TRBV18 and TRBJ2-2; perhaps TRBD1 as D (5 bases). Germline CDR1 reads KGHSH; CDR2 reads LQKENI. This CDR3 spans 13 amino acids. With 3 bases removed from V and 6 bases from J, the gap between germline ends came to 8 bases. DNA of the CDR3: TGTGCCAGCTCACCCCAGGGCCCCGGGGAGCTGTTTTTT. Residues: CASSPQGPGELFF.

This chain connects TRBV5-6 to TRBJ1-1; D is uncertain. Germline lookup yields CDR1 SGHDT and CDR2 YYEEEE. The CDR3 is 15 amino acids. The V gene lost 0 bases and the J gene lost 0 bases, with 9 bases spanning the gap. CDR3 loop: CASSLGHRVNTEAFF. The CDR3 bases are TGTGCCAGCAGCTTGGGACACCGTGTGAACACTGAAGCTTTCTTT.

The chain uses TRBV10-1 and TRBJ1-1; no clear D gene. Trimming took off 3 bases at V and 3 bases at J, with 8 bases between the two ends. The V gene's germline CDR1 is WNHNN and CDR2 SYGVQD (reference sequence). This CDR3 is built from 13 residues. The CDR3 region is CASSETGYTEAFF. The CDR3 region has the DNA TGCGCCAGCAGTGAAACGGGGTACACTGAAGCTTTCTTT.

This chain joins TRBV30 and TRBJ1-2, with a tentative D call TRBD1 (5 bases). V was cut by 3 bases and J by 4 bases, with 12 bases left in between. Germline V lookup: CDR1 GTSNPN, CDR2 SVGIG (reference sequence). This CDR3 region has 13 residues. The CDR3 DNA is TGTGCCTGGAGAGAAGACAGAGCCTATGGCTACACCTTC. Its translation: CAWREDRAYGYTF.

This clone was found a few times. The chain is built from TRBV10-1 and TRBJ2-7; D remains unclear. The length of the CDR3 is 15 residues. Trimming pared 3 bases from V and 0 bases from J, leaving 12 bases between. Per germline, CDR1 WNHNN and CDR2 SYGVQD (reference sequence). CDR3 sequence: CASSDRSPGSYEQYF. The CDR3 DNA reads as TGCGCCAGCAGTGATCGGTCCCCTGGCTCCTACGAGCAGTACTTC.

The chain carries TRBV20-1 and TRBJ2-5; possibly TRBD2 for D (5 bases). Germline V gene sequence: CDR1 DFQATT, CDR2 SNEGSKA (reference sequence). The V and J ends lost 3 bases and 5 bases respectively, with 7 bases between them. This CDR3 is 11 amino acids long. The CDR3 region has the DNA TGCAGTGCTAGCGGGGAGGAGACCCAGTACTTC. As protein: CSASGEETQYF.

The V and J genes are TRBV7-2 and TRBJ2-2, with a weak D call TRBD1 (5 bases). From germline, CDR1 is SGHTA and CDR2 FQGNSA. Trimming pared 8 bases from V and 1 base from J, leaving 8 bases between. The CDR3 extends over 13 amino acids. The CDR3 sequence: CASRGQNTGELFF. The CDR3 DNA reads as TGTGCCAGCCGCGGACAGAACACCGGGGAGCTGTTTTTT.

This sequence joins TRBV13 and TRBJ2-2; 9 positions agree with TRBD2. Germline V gives CDR1 PRHDT, CDR2 FYEKMQ (reference sequence). The CDR3 spans 17 residues. With 5 bases clipped from V and 6 bases from J, the junction kept 13 bases outside the gene matches. CDR3 sequence (DNA): TGTGCCAGCAGCCATACGAACGCGGGGGGGCGTTCCGGGGAGCTGTTTTTT. Amino acid sequence: CASSHTNAGGRSGELFF.

Only one count was recorded for this clone. V gene TRBV14 combines with J gene TRBJ2-5, with TRBD2 matching 7 bases. The junction had 4 bases not matched to a gene; V was cut back by 1 base and J by 5 bases. The CDR3 contains 14 residues. Germline V gives CDR1 SGHDN, CDR2 FVKESK. The chain's CDR3 is CASSQGISGETQYF. CDR3 in DNA: TGTGCCAGCAGCCAAGGAATTAGCGGGGAGACCCAGTACTTC.

This clone came up once. This rearrangement joins TRBV27 to TRBJ2-1; D gene ambiguous. From germline, CDR1 is MNHEY and CDR2 SMNVEV (reference sequence). V was clipped by 5 bases and J by 7 bases, with 15 bases between them. The CDR3 length is 14 residues. Here the CDR3 DNA reads TGTGCCAGCAGTCTTTCCGGCGGCTCAAATGAGCAGTTCTTC. Translating gives CASSLSGGSNEQFF.

The V call is TRBV6-4, the J call TRBJ2-3, with 7 bases matching TRBD1. CDR3 length: 16 amino acids. Germline assignment: CDR1 MRHNA and CDR2 SNTAGT. V shed 4 bases, J shed 2 bases, and the junction held 9 bases outside the gene matches. CDR3 protein: CASSAPGTVLTDTQYF. The DNA of the CDR3 is TGTGCCAGCAGTGCCCCCGGGACAGTCCTCACAGATACGCAGTATTTT.

The genes are TRBV5-6 and TRBJ2-3; D is ambiguous. The germline V gene encodes CDR1 SGHDT and CDR2 YYEEEE. The germline V and J ends were trimmed by 5 bases and 3 bases, with 13 bases remaining between them. The CDR3 totals 14 residues. The CDR3 coding sequence is TGTGCCAGCAGTTCTCCCCCCGGGACAGATACGCAGTATTTT. It is translated as CASSSPPGTDTQYF.

The chain has TRBV7-9 and TRBJ2-2; D is undetermined. This CDR3 spans 16 amino acids. V was clipped by 5 bases and J by 2 bases, with 15 bases between them. The germline gives CDR1 SEHNR, CDR2 FQNEAQ (reference sequence). CDR3 bases: TGTGCCAGCAGCCCCCGAGCCGGGTTTAACACCGGGGAGCTGTTTTTT. This codes for CASSPRAGFNTGELFF.

The rearrangement links TRBV14 to TRBJ1-4, with D perhaps TRBD1 (6 bases). V was shortened by 4 bases and J by 7 bases, with 28 bases between the two germline ends. There are 19 residues in the CDR3. Germline CDR1 and CDR2: SGHDN and FVKESK. The CDR3: CASSPASQGLQGVAEKLFF. CDR3 nucleotides: TGTGCCAGCAGCCCGGCCTCACAGGGTTTACAAGGTGTGGCTGAAAAACTGTTTTTT.

This rearrangement joins TRBV5-8 to TRBJ1-1; 8 nucleotides line up with TRBD1. Germline assignment: CDR1 SGHTS and CDR2 YDEGEE. The V and J ends lost 4 bases and 4 bases, in that order; junction bases with no gene match: 9. The CDR3 spans 15 residues. The CDR3 bases are TGTGCCAGCAGCCAGAGGACAGGGAGGTTCACTGAAGCTTTCTTT. It is translated as CASSQRTGRFTEAFF.

The rearrangement links TRBV3-1 (or the pseudogene TRBV3-2) to TRBJ2-7; TRBD1 might be the D (6 bases). V was clipped by 4 bases and J by 0 bases, with 10 bases between them. CDR1 LGHDT and CDR2 YNNKEL come from the germline V gene (reference sequence). The CDR3 sequence is 14 residues long. The CDR3 is CASSLTGTSYEQYF. The CDR3 coding sequence is TGTGCCAGCAGCCTTACAGGGACCTCCTACGAGCAGTACTTC.

The rearrangement uses TRBV6-5 and TRBJ1-3; the D gene is possibly TRBD1 (6 bases). Germline CDR1 reads MNHEY; CDR2 reads SVGAGI. Trimming took 8 bases from V and 2 from J, leaving 13 bases between them. The CDR3 spans 14 residues. The CDR3 region has the DNA TGTGCCAGCGTGATCCCAGGGGCTGGAAACACCATATATTTT. This gives the protein CASVIPGAGNTIYF.

The chain employs TRBV6-6 and TRBJ1-5; 7 bases match TRBD1. The J segment lost 3 bases and the V segment lost 5 bases, leaving 16 bases of the junction unmatched. CDR1 and CDR2 (germline): MNHNY, SVGAGI (reference sequence). The CDR3 totals 18 residues. CDR3 protein: CASSRGTARGPSNQPQHF. DNA of the CDR3: TGTGCCAGCAGTCGGGGGACAGCTCGCGGCCCATCCAATCAGCCCCAGCATTTT.

This sequence joins TRBV11-2 and TRBJ2-1; 8 bases are shared with TRBD1. CDR1 SGHAT and CDR2 FQNNGV come from the germline V gene. With V trimmed by 1 base and J by 8 bases, 7 bases remained unmatched. This CDR3 is built from 15 residues. Here the CDR3 DNA reads TGTGCCAGCAGCTTAGGCAGGGGGCACTCCGATGAGCAGTTCTTC. This translates into CASSLGRGHSDEQFF.

Written as DNA, the CDR3 is TGTGCCAGCAGCCAAGACCGAGGCTATGGCTACACCTTC. Protein: CASSQDRGYGYTF. This chain uses TRBV3-1 (or the pseudogene TRBV3-2) with TRBJ1-2; D gene ambiguous. Trimming removed 0 bases at V and 4 bases at J, with 6 bases between. CDR1 and CDR2 (germline): LGHDT, YNNKEL (reference sequence). This CDR3 spans 13 amino acids.

V and J are TRBV30 and TRBJ1-2; the D is unclear. Trimming shortened V by 2 bases and J by 5 bases, and 9 bases separated the two germline ends. Germline V gene sequence: CDR1 GTSNPN, CDR2 SVGIG (reference sequence). There are 12 residues in the CDR3. The chain's CDR3 is CAWSYQIYGYTF. CDR3 nucleotides: TGTGCCTGGAGTTATCAGATATATGGCTACACCTTC.

This sequence joins TRBV3-1 (or the pseudogene TRBV3-2) and TRBJ1-1, with 8 bases matching TRBD1. The CDR3 length is 16 residues. From germline, CDR1 is LGHDT and CDR2 YNNKEL (reference sequence). With 4 bases clipped from V and 4 bases from J, the junction kept 11 bases outside the gene matches. CDR3 DNA sequence: TGTGCCAGCAGCCCAGGGGGCAGGGCCCTGTTCACTGAAGCTTTCTTT. Translating it yields CASSPGGRALFTEAFF.